This entry lists 22 T cell receptor beta chains sequenced from one sample in a study of neurological immune-mediated disorders. TCRdb reprocessed the 5' RACE reads via MiXCR and lists one record per CDR3 protein. The sample consists of more than 15,000 distinct CDR3 sequences, 14% to 15% of them appearing once. Specimen: PBMCs. The receptors here all came from a man between 60 and 75 years old with HTLV-1-associated myelopathy (HAM/TSP).

This clonotype showed up many times. The V call is TRBV18, the J call TRBJ1-2; tentative D call: TRBD1 (5 bases). The V end was cut by 2 bases, the J end by 5 bases, with 9 bases between. In germline, CDR1 is KGHSH, CDR2 LQKENI. There are 13 residues in the CDR3. In DNA form, the CDR3 reads TGTGCCAGCTCACCAGCAGGGCGGTATGGCTACACCTTC. It codes for CASSPAGRYGYTF.

The rearrangement joins TRBV5-1 to TRBJ1-1, with 9 bases lining up with TRBD1. Germline CDR1 is SGHRS and CDR2 is YFSETQ. Losses at the gene ends were 7 bases for V and 3 bases for J; bases not matched to a gene: 7. The CDR3 length is 14 residues. The CDR3: CASSLQGADTEAFF. The CDR3 region has the DNA TGCGCCAGCTCCCTACAGGGGGCTGACACTGAAGCTTTCTTT.

In its sample, this clonotype was seen many times. CDR3 sequence reads: CSASGGGAGYGYTF. CDR3 nucleotide sequence: TGCAGTGCTAGCGGGGGGGGCGCGGGCTATGGCTACACCTTC. This chain uses TRBV20-1 with TRBJ1-2, with D possibly matching TRBD1 (6 bases). This CDR3 has 14 residues. Trimming removed 3 bases from V and 4 bases from J, with 15 bases in between. Looked up from germline, CDR1 is DFQATT and CDR2 is SNEGSKA (reference sequence).

This chain uses TRBV20-1 with TRBJ2-2; no firm D call. Germline lookup yields CDR1 DFQATT and CDR2 SNEGSKA (reference sequence). The CDR3 totals 15 residues. The V gene lost 0 bases and the J gene lost 0 bases, with 8 bases spanning the gap. In DNA, the CDR3 is TGCAGTGCTAGAGATCGATTCACGAACACCGGGGAGCTGTTTTTT. Protein product: CSARDRFTNTGELFF.

This clonotype was observed at least ten times. The chain is built from TRBV5-6 and TRBJ1-3, with 7 bases lining up with TRBD1. The CDR3 spans 16 residues. Per the germline V gene, CDR1 is SGHDT and CDR2 is YYEEEE. V lost 1 base to trimming and J lost 7 bases; unmatched junction nucleotides: 11. The CDR3 protein is CASSLTGANLVNTIYF. CDR3 DNA: TGTGCCAGCAGCTTGACAGGGGCCAACCTGGTCAACACCATATATTTT.

For this clonotype: Its ends do not fully match the called genes, so a read error is possible. The V and J genes are TRBV16 and TRBJ1-6; D not certain. CDR1 and CDR2 from the germline V gene are KGHSY and FQNENV. The length of the CDR3 is 15 residues. CDR3 amino acids: CVSSQSRSDNSPLHF. Here the CDR3 DNA reads TGTGTCAGCAGCCAATCCAGAAGTGACAATTCACCCCTCCACTTT.

This clonotype has only a few counts. This chain uses TRBV4-3 with TRBJ1-1; D call uncertain. CDR1 is LGHNA, CDR2 YSLEER, per germline. The V gene lost 0 bases and the J gene lost 1 base, with 9 bases spanning the gap. The CDR3 is 15 residues long. The DNA of the CDR3 is TGCGCCAGCAGCCAAGATCTAGCCCAGAACACTGAAGCTTTCTTT. Its protein is CASSQDLAQNTEAFF.

In its sample, this clonotype was seen many times. The chain carries TRBV10-2 and TRBJ2-1; TRBD2 matches 10 bases. Germline V gene data show CDR1 as WSHSY and CDR2 as SAAADI. This CDR3 is 13 amino acids long. CDR3 in DNA: TGCGTGGCCAGCGGGGGGGCAAACAATGAGCAGTTCTTC. Its protein is CVASGGANNEQFF.

This clonotype was picked up many times. The chain links TRBV20-1 to TRBJ2-7, with D perhaps given as TRBD1 or TRBD2 (5 bases each). The CDR3 extends over 13 amino acids. Trimming shortened V by 1 base and J by 2 bases, and 9 bases separated the two germline ends. Looked up from germline, CDR1 is DFQATT and CDR2 is SNEGSKA (reference sequence). Written as DNA, the CDR3 is TGCAGTGCTAGAGTTGGGGGAACCTACGAGCAGTACTTC. Translating gives CSARVGGTYEQYF.

This clonotype was detected a few times. The chain links TRBV6-2 or TRBV6-3 to TRBJ2-2, with 13 positions matching TRBD2. Germline assignment: CDR1 MNHEY and CDR2 SVGEGT. Losses at the gene ends were 5 bases for V and 1 base for J; bases not matched to a gene: 4. This CDR3 region has 17 residues. CDR3 residues: CASSDGLAGENTGELFF. CDR3 nucleotide sequence: TGTGCCAGCAGTGACGGACTAGCGGGGGAGAACACCGGGGAGCTGTTTTTT.

This clonotype showed up many times. This chain links TRBV4-2 with TRBJ2-7; no clear D. This CDR3 comprises 12 residues. Per germline, CDR1 LGHNA and CDR2 YNFKEQ. Between the trimmed V and J ends, which lost 6 bases and 4 bases, there was a span of 10 bases. CDR3 protein: CASSEAGYEQYF. CDR3 sequence (DNA): TGTGCCAGCAGTGAAGCCGGATACGAGCAGTACTTC.

The rearrangement joins TRBV30 to TRBJ2-5, with D possibly TRBD2 on 7 matching bases. V shed 1 base and J shed 3 bases, with 15 bases lying between them. The CDR3 contains 15 residues. Germline V gives CDR1 GTSNPN, CDR2 SVGIG (reference sequence). The CDR3 bases are TGTGCCTGGAGTGGACTATCGGGGGGCGAAGAGACCCAGTACTTC. It is translated as CAWSGLSGGEETQYF.

A single count supports this clonotype. Mismatch with germline at one junction end may stem from a read error. The chain links TRBV12-3 or TRBV12-4 to TRBJ1-1; 7 positions match TRBD1. The CDR3 spans 15 residues. DNA of the CDR3: TGTGCCAGCAGTTTGACAGGGCGAGGAAACACTGGAGCTTTCTTT. Translation: CASSLTGRGNTGAFF.

This clonotype occurred many times. CDR3 coding DNA: TGTGCCAGCAGTCTGCGGACAGCCCCCAAGACGAACACCGGGGAGCTGTTTTTT. As protein: CASSLRTAPKTNTGELFF. The chain joins TRBV27 to TRBJ2-2; possibly TRBD1 for D (6 bases). Trimming shortened V by 5 bases and J by 0 bases, and 19 bases separated the two germline ends. Germline values: CDR1 MNHEY, CDR2 SMNVEV (reference sequence). The CDR3 covers 18 residues.

This clonotype was counted ten times or more. This sequence joins TRBV28 and TRBJ2-7; perhaps TRBD2 as D (6 bases). The germline gives CDR1 MDHEN, CDR2 SYDVKM. This CDR3 region has 13 residues. V dropped 8 bases and J dropped 3 bases, with 14 bases sitting between them. CDR3 sequence reads: CASLLSGDYEQYF. CDR3 sequence (DNA): TGTGCCAGCCTACTTAGCGGAGACTACGAGCAGTACTTC. The full variable domain, in which reference TRBV28 and TRBJ2-7 provide the parts outside the CDR3, is DVKVTQSSRYLVKRTGEKVFLECVQDMDHENMFWYRQDPGLGLRLIYFSYDVKMKEKGDIPEGYSVSREKKERFSLILESASTNQTSMYLCASLLSGDYEQYFGPGTRLTVT.

This clonotype was counted between two and nine times. The CDR3 loop is CASSRDRPSSTDTQYF. CDR3 sequence (DNA): TGTGCCAGCAGCCGGGACAGGCCGTCCAGCACAGATACGCAGTATTTT. This chain links TRBV14 with TRBJ2-3; 8 bases are shared with TRBD1. Germline lookup yields CDR1 SGHDN and CDR2 FVKESK. The CDR3 contains 16 residues. V shed 4 bases and J 0 bases; nucleotides not matched to a gene: 6. Together with reference TRBV14 and TRBJ2-3, the CDR3 gives the full variable domain: EAGVTQFPSHSVIEKGQTVTLRCDPISGHDNLYWYRRVMGKEIKFLLHFVKESKQDESGMPNNRFLAERTGGTYSTLKVQPAELEDSGVYFCASSRDRPSSTDTQYFGPGTRLTVL.

This clonotype was recorded at least ten times. This CDR3 is CASSSVQGMAVGEQYF. DNA of the CDR3: TGTGCCAGCAGCTCTGTACAGGGGATGGCGGTAGGAGAGCAGTACTTC. The J gene is TRBJ2-7, the V gene TRBV5-5, with 7 bases matching TRBD1. With V trimmed by 3 bases and J by 7 bases, 16 bases remained unmatched. Germline loops: CDR1 SGHKS, CDR2 YYEKEE (reference sequence). The CDR3 is 16 amino acids.

In this sample, this clonotype turned up many times. The CDR3 nucleotides are TGCAGTGCACTTCAGGGGGCTAGCGGTTACGAGCAGTACTTC. This translates into CSALQGASGYEQYF. This chain connects TRBV20-1 to TRBJ2-7; a possible D gene is TRBD1 (8 bases). The V end was cut by 6 bases, the J end by 4 bases, with 19 bases between. The CDR3 has 14 amino acids. Germline V gives CDR1 DFQATT, CDR2 SNEGSKA (reference sequence).

This clonotype was detected ten times or more. The rearrangement links TRBV5-1 to TRBJ1-1, with D maybe TRBD1 (5 bases). The V and J ends lost 0 bases and 0 bases respectively, with 12 bases between them. The germline gives CDR1 SGHRS, CDR2 YFSETQ. The CDR3 totals 16 residues. The CDR3 loop is CASSLAAGPMNTEAFF. Here the CDR3 DNA reads TGCGCCAGCAGCTTGGCCGCAGGGCCCATGAACACTGAAGCTTTCTTT.

The V gene is TRBV25-1, the J gene TRBJ2-5, with TRBD1 matching over 9 bases. Per the germline V gene, CDR1 is MGHDK and CDR2 is SYGVNS. CDR3 size: 16 residues. V was clipped by 8 bases and J by 1 base; unmatched bases: 11. The CDR3 loop reads CASPPGTGRVQETQYF. The CDR3 DNA follows: TGTGCCAGCCCGCCCGGGACAGGGAGGGTCCAAGAGACCCAGTACTTC.

This clonotype came up many times. J is TRBJ2-7 and V is TRBV6-6, with 7 bases fitting TRBD1. This CDR3 has 14 residues. V shed 8 bases, J shed 0 bases, and the junction held 7 bases outside the gene matches. Germline CDR1 and CDR2: MNHNY and SVGAGI (reference sequence). The DNA of the CDR3 is TGTGCCAGCGTAGGCCGGGACAGCTCCTACGAGCAGTACTTC. Its translation: CASVGRDSSYEQYF.

This rearrangement joins TRBV30 to TRBJ1-3; D is possibly TRBD1 (5 bases). Germline CDR1 GTSNPN, CDR2 SVGIG (reference sequence). Trimming pared 4 bases from V and 0 bases from J, leaving 10 bases between. This CDR3 spans 14 amino acids. The CDR3 is CAWTGTDSGNTIYF. The DNA for the CDR3 is TGTGCCTGGACCGGGACGGACTCTGGAAACACCATATATTTT. Full variable domain (rest looked up from reference TRBV30 and TRBJ1-3): SQTIHQWPATLVQPVGSPLSLECTVEGTSNPNLYWYRQAAGRGLQLLFYSVGIGQISSEVPQNLSASRPQDRQFILSSKKLLLSDSGFYLCAWTGTDSGNTIYFGEGSWLTVV.